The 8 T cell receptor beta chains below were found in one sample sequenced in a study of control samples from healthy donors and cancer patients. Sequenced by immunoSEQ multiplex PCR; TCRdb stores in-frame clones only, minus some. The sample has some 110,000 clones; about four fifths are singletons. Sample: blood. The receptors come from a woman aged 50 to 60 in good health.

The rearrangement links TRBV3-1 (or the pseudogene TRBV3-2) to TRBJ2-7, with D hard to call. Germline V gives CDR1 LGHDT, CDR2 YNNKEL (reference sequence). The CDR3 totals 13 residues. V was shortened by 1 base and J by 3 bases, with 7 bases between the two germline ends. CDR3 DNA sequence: TGTGCCAGCAGCCAAGTTGTAGGCTACGAGCAGTACTTC. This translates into CASSQVVGYEQYF.

Written as DNA, the CDR3 is TGTGCCAGCAGCGTGTCACTAGCGGATCCAGCCACGCAGTATTTT. This translates into CASSVSLADPATQYF. The chain joins TRBV9 to TRBJ2-3, with TRBD2 matching 8 bases. The V and J ends lost 2 bases and 9 bases, in that order; junction bases with no gene match: 11. Germline CDR1 SGDLS, CDR2 YYNGEE. The CDR3 consists of 15 residues.

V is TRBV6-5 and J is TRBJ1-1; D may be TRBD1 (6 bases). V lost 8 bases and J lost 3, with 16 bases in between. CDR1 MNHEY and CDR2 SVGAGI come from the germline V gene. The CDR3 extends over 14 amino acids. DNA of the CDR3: TGTGCCAGCCGGTTACAGGGCCGGCACACTGAAGCTTTCTTT. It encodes CASRLQGRHTEAFF.

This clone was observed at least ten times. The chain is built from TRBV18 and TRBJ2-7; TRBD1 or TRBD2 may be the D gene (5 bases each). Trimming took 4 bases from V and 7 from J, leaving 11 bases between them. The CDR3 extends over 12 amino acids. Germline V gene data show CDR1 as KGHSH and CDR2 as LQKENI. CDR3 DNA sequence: TGTGCCAGCTCACTCCGGGGCCAAGAGCAGTACTTC. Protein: CASSLRGQEQYF. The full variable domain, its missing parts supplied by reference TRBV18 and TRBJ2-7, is NAGVMQNPRHLVRRRGQEARLRCSPMKGHSHVYWYRQLPEEGLKFMVYLQKENIIDESGMPKERFSAEFPKEGPSILRIQQVVRGDSAAYFCASSLRGQEQYFGPGTRLTVT.

CDR3 amino acids: CASSQESGQGIYEQYF. In nucleotides, the CDR3 is TGTGCCAGCAGCCAAGAGTCGGGACAGGGCATCTACGAGCAGTACTTC. The chain links TRBV3-1 (or the pseudogene TRBV3-2) to TRBJ2-7; 9 bases match TRBD1. The CDR3 totals 16 residues. J lost 3 bases, V lost 0 bases, and 6 bases had no gene match. Germline V gene data show CDR1 as LGHDT and CDR2 as YNNKEL (reference sequence).

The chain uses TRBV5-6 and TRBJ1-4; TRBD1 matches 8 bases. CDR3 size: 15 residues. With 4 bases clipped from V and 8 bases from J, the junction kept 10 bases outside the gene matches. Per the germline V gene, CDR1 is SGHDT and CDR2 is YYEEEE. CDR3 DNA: TGTGCCAGCAGCACCCAGGGGGCATTAGAAGAAAAACTGTTTTTT. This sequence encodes CASSTQGALEEKLFF.

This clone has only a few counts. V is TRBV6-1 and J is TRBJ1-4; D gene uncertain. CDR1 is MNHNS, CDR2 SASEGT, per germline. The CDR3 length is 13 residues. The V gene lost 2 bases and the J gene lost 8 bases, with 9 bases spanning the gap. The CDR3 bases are TGTGCCAGCAGTGAACCGAACCTCGAAAAACTGTTTTTT. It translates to CASSEPNLEKLFF.

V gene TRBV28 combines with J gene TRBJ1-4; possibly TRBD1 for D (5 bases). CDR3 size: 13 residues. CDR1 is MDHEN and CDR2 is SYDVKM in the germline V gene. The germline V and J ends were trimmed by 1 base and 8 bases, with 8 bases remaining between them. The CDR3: CASSLSGGEKLFF. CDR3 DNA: TGTGCCAGCAGTTTATCGGGGGGGGAAAAACTGTTTTTT.